These 23 T cell receptor beta chains were all obtained from the same sample, sequenced in a study of blood T cell repertoires in COVID-19. The table came from immunoSEQ multiplex PCR; TCRdb's copy has only in-frame clones and leaves some out. The table shows 310,000 or so clones, with approximately 89% occurring only once. The sequenced material came from PBMCs or T cells enriched from blood (not recorded which). These receptors came from a woman aged 40 to 50 who had recovered from COVID-19.

The chain is built from TRBV19 and TRBJ2-6; D is undetermined. The CDR3 length is 15 residues. CDR1 LNHDA and CDR2 SQIVND come from the germline V gene (reference sequence). V was cut by 5 bases and J by 2 bases, with 10 bases left in between. CDR3 bases: TGTGCCAGTAGTCCCGCGAGTGCTGGGGCCAACGTCCTGACTTTC. Amino acids: CASSPASAGANVLTF.

Remarks on this clone: Additional DNA sequences in this sample encode the identical CDR3. This chain connects TRBV28 to TRBJ1-3; no firm D call. CDR1 and CDR2 from the germline V gene are MDHEN and SYDVKM. The CDR3 is made up of 12 amino acids. Between the trimmed V and J ends, which lost 3 bases and 4 bases, there was a span of 4 bases. CDR3 amino acids: CASSFPGNTIYF. CDR3 nucleotides: TGTGCCAGCAGTTTCCCAGGAAACACCATATATTTT.

The chain employs TRBV6-4 and TRBJ2-1; 10 positions agree with TRBD1. V lost 6 bases to trimming and J lost 10 bases; unmatched junction nucleotides: 15. Germline CDR1 is MRHNA and CDR2 is SNTAGT. This CDR3 contains 16 residues. CDR3 in amino acids: CASSYLSGTGAAEQFF. In DNA form, the CDR3 reads TGTGCCAGCAGCTACCTAAGCGGGACAGGGGCGGCCGAGCAGTTCTTC.

V and J are TRBV10-2 and TRBJ2-1; 11 nucleotides align to TRBD1. Trimming cost V 5 bases and J 10 bases; bases outside gene matches: 7. The CDR3 length is 14 residues. The germline V gene encodes CDR1 WSHSY and CDR2 SAAADI. CDR3 loop: CASSIIGTGGEQFF. The CDR3 DNA follows: TGCGCCAGCAGTATCATCGGGACAGGGGGGGAGCAGTTCTTC.

The chain combines TRBV11-3 with TRBJ2-6, with TRBD1 as a possible D gene (7 bases). Trimming shortened V by 1 base and J by 2 bases, and 15 bases separated the two germline ends. Germline assignment: CDR1 SGHNT and CDR2 YENEEA. The CDR3 runs 18 residues. The CDR3 bases are TGTGCCAGCAGCTTAGCGGCAGGGGGGTTCCCTGGGGCCAACGTCCTGACTTTC. Its translation: CASSLAAGGFPGANVLTF.

The chain combines TRBV2 with TRBJ2-1, with TRBD2 matching 7 bases. V lost 3 bases and J lost 6; bases outside the gene matches: 11. Germline assignment: CDR1 SNHLY and CDR2 FYNNEI. This CDR3 comprises 16 residues. The CDR3: CASSEFRAGTTNEQFF. The CDR3 nucleotides are TGTGCCAGCAGTGAGTTTCGAGCGGGAACCACCAATGAGCAGTTCTTC. Full variable domain (outside the CDR3, taken from reference TRBV2 and TRBJ2-1): EPEVTQTPSHQVTQMGQEVILRCVPISNHLYFYWYRQILGQKVEFLVSFYNNEISEKSEIFDDQFSVERPDGSNFTLKIRSTKLEDSAMYFCASSEFRAGTTNEQFFGPGTRLTVL.

The chain has TRBV6-5 and TRBJ2-2; 7 bases line up with TRBD1. V lost 7 bases, J lost 8 bases, and 10 bases stayed unmatched. From germline, CDR1 is MNHEY and CDR2 SVGAGI. The CDR3 has 14 amino acids. CDR3 nucleotides: TGTGCCAGCAAATCCGACAGGGTTCGGGGGGAGCTGTTTTTT. The encoded protein is CASKSDRVRGELFF.

V is TRBV7-9 and J is TRBJ1-4; tentatively, D is TRBD1 (6 bases). Germline CDR1 reads SEHNR; CDR2 reads FQNEAQ (reference sequence). Trimming took 6 bases from V and 6 from J, leaving 17 bases between them. The CDR3 contains 15 residues. Here the CDR3 DNA reads TGTGCCAGCAGGAGTCAGGGGTTATCTCATGAAAAACTGTTTTTT. As protein: CASRSQGLSHEKLFF. The whole variable domain, filled in from reference TRBV7-9 and TRBJ1-4, reads DTGVSQNPRHKITKRGQNVTFRCDPISEHNRLYWYRQTLGQGPEFLTYFQNEAQLEKSRLLSDRFSAERPKGSFSTLEIQRTEQGDSAMYLCASRSQGLSHEKLFFGSGTQLSVL.

The chain links TRBV5-1 to TRBJ1-2; 10 nucleotides align to TRBD1. J lost 5 bases, V lost 1 base, and 5 bases had no gene match. The germline V gene has CDR1 SGHRS and CDR2 YFSETQ. This CDR3 spans 15 amino acids. CDR3 nucleotide sequence: TGCGCCAGCAGCTTGATGACAGGGGGCCTGTATGGCTACACCTTC. This sequence encodes CASSLMTGGLYGYTF.

The CDR3 sequence is CALNRGPSFYEQYF. The CDR3 coding sequence is TGTGCCTTAAACAGGGGGCCATCCTTCTACGAGCAGTACTTC. V usage is TRBV30 and J usage is TRBJ2-7; TRBD1 aligns across 9 bases. J gave up 3 bases and V 7 bases, and 10 bases lay outside the gene matches. The CDR3 length is 14 residues. Germline V gene lookup returns CDR1 GTSNPN and CDR2 SVGIG (reference sequence).

This clone has just one count. The chain joins TRBV4-2 to TRBJ1-4; weak D call: TRBD1 (6 bases). The CDR3 has 13 residues. In germline, CDR1 is LGHNA, CDR2 YNFKEQ. Trimming took 3 bases from V and 7 from J, leaving 9 bases between them. The CDR3 DNA is TGTGCCAGCAGCCAGGGGGCGTCTGAAAAACTGTTTTTT. Protein product: CASSQGASEKLFF.

This chain uses TRBV19 with TRBJ1-2; weak D call: TRBD1 (6 bases). Trimming took 5 bases from V and 6 from J, leaving 13 bases between them. Germline V gene sequence: CDR1 LNHDA, CDR2 SQIVND (reference sequence). The CDR3 sequence is 13 residues long. The CDR3 sequence is CASSEQGLNGYTF. The CDR3 nucleotides are TGTGCCAGTAGTGAACAGGGTCTGAATGGCTACACCTTC.

The gene calls are TRBV9 and TRBJ1-2; D might be TRBD1 (5 bases). Looked up from germline, CDR1 is SGDLS and CDR2 is YYNGEE. The CDR3 runs to 13 residues. The ends were cut back, 4 bases at V and 4 bases at J, with 11 bases in the middle. The CDR3 sequence is CASSSGGAYGYTF. CDR3 bases: TGTGCCAGCAGCTCAGGAGGGGCCTATGGCTACACCTTC.

J is TRBJ2-6 and V is TRBV28; D remains ambiguous. V was clipped by 9 bases and J by 2 bases, with 8 bases between them. This CDR3 has 13 residues. Looked up from germline, CDR1 is MDHEN and CDR2 is SYDVKM. CDR3 sequence: CASWQTGANVLTF. CDR3 nucleotides: TGTGCCAGTTGGCAAACTGGGGCCAACGTCCTGACTTTC.

This rearrangement joins TRBV3-1 (or the pseudogene TRBV3-2) to TRBJ2-7; no definite D call. The V end lost 6 bases, the J end lost 9 bases, and 15 bases lay between the germline ends. The CDR3 length is 12 residues. The germline gives CDR1 LGHDT, CDR2 YNNKEL (reference sequence). This CDR3 reads CASSSGSVGQYF. As DNA, the CDR3 is TGTGCCAGCAGTTCCGGGTCCGTGGGGCAGTACTTC.

The rearrangement links TRBV11-3 to TRBJ1-4, with 10 bases fitting TRBD1. This CDR3 region has 16 residues. The V gene's germline CDR1 is SGHNT and CDR2 YENEEA. The junction had 16 bases not matched to a gene; V was cut back by 10 bases and J by 8 bases. This chain's CDR3 is CATLSRDRGRGEKLFF. The CDR3 nucleotides read TGTGCCACCCTTTCCCGGGACAGGGGAAGAGGCGAAAAACTGTTTTTT.

The V gene is TRBV6-5, the J gene TRBJ1-1; 10 positions agree with TRBD1. Germline CDR1 is MNHEY and CDR2 is SVGAGI. The CDR3 contains 13 residues. V was clipped by 6 bases and J by 7 bases; unmatched bases: 5. The DNA for the CDR3 is TGTGCCAGCAGGGGGACAGGGGCTGTTGAAGCTTTCTTT. Encoded protein: CASRGTGAVEAFF.

The chain uses TRBV5-5 and TRBJ1-5; D perhaps matches TRBD1 (6 bases). Germline V gives CDR1 SGHKS, CDR2 YYEKEE (reference sequence). The CDR3 spans 14 residues. Trimming left V 2 bases short and J 3 bases short, with 9 bases between. Written as DNA, the CDR3 is TGTGCCAGCAGCTTACAGGGTGACAATCAGCCCCAGCATTTT. This encodes CASSLQGDNQPQHF.

The rearrangement links TRBV23-1 to TRBJ2-5; the D is unclear. TRBV23-1 falls under the ORF class, with uncertain function. CDR3 size: 13 residues. With 3 bases removed from V and 2 bases from J, the gap between germline ends came to 7 bases. This CDR3 reads CASSHRFQETQYF. In DNA, the CDR3 is TGCGCCAGCAGTCACAGATTTCAAGAGACCCAGTACTTC.

The chain uses TRBV12-3 or TRBV12-4 and TRBJ1-1, with 7 bases lining up with TRBD1. This CDR3 spans 13 amino acids. J lost 2 bases, V lost 6 bases, and 3 bases had no gene match. Written as DNA, the CDR3 is TGTGCCAGCAGGCAGGGGGGAAACACTGAAGCTTTCTTT. Protein product: CASRQGGNTEAFF.

This chain joins TRBV28 and TRBJ1-2; 9 bases align to TRBD1. V shed 3 bases and J 3 bases; nucleotides not matched to a gene: 5. Germline CDR1 is MDHEN and CDR2 is SYDVKM. The CDR3 runs 15 residues. CDR3 residues: CASSFGTGIDYGYTF. In DNA, the CDR3 is TGTGCCAGCAGTTTTGGGACAGGGATCGACTATGGCTACACCTTC.

This clone was detected only once. V gene TRBV10-3 combines with J gene TRBJ1-1; 9 nucleotides align to TRBD1. There are 14 residues in the CDR3. V shed 6 bases, J shed 5 bases, and the junction held 7 bases outside the gene matches. Germline-derived CDR1 and CDR2 are ENHRY and SYGVKD. The CDR3 loop is CAIREQGARTEAFF. The CDR3, as DNA: TGTGCCATCAGGGAACAGGGGGCGCGAACTGAAGCTTTCTTT.

V and J are TRBV9 and TRBJ2-7, with 9 nucleotides matching TRBD1. This CDR3 region has 15 residues. Germline V gene lookup returns CDR1 SGDLS and CDR2 YYNGEE. V lost 0 bases and J lost 4; bases outside the gene matches: 5. The CDR3 sequence: CASSVGGTGSYEQYF. CDR3 DNA sequence: TGTGCCAGCAGCGTAGGAGGGACAGGGTCATACGAGCAGTACTTC.